The 32 T cell receptor beta chains given below trace back to one sample, sequenced in a study of T cell responses to AZD1222 COVID-19 vaccine. Sequenced by immunoSEQ multiplex PCR; TCRdb stores in-frame clones only, minus some. The repertoire holds under 200,000 clones, with around 94% as singletons. The input for sequencing was peripheral blood, taken on day 0 of AZD1222 vaccination. These receptors were taken from an adult in good health.

The rearrangement uses TRBV6-5 and TRBJ1-4; D gene ambiguous. Germline V lookup: CDR1 MNHEY, CDR2 SVGAGI. V lost 6 bases to trimming and J lost 5 bases, with 10 bases between them. This CDR3 comprises 13 residues. The CDR3 region has the DNA TGTGCCAGCAGCTCGACGGTGAATGAAAAACTGTTTTTT. Amino acids: CASSSTVNEKLFF.

The V gene is TRBV19, the J gene TRBJ1-1; tentatively, D is TRBD1 (6 bases). The V end lost 6 bases, the J end lost 7 bases, and 18 bases lay between the germline ends. From germline, CDR1 is LNHDA and CDR2 SQIVND (reference sequence). The CDR3 runs to 14 residues. CDR3 coding DNA: TGTGCCAGTAGCTTGGAGGGGGGACCGCTTGAAGCTTTCTTT. It is translated as CASSLEGGPLEAFF.

The chain uses TRBV2 and TRBJ1-1; D is perhaps TRBD1 (5 bases). V dropped 5 bases and J dropped 2 bases, with 12 bases sitting between them. The V gene's germline CDR1 is SNHLY and CDR2 FYNNEI. The CDR3 has 14 residues. The CDR3 loop reads CASSTGPSNTEAFF. CDR3 in DNA: TGTGCCAGCAGTACGGGACCCTCCAACACTGAAGCTTTCTTT.

This sequence joins TRBV5-1 and TRBJ2-1, with 12 bases aligning to TRBD2. CDR1 is SGHRS, CDR2 YFSETQ, per germline. With V trimmed by 1 base and J by 9 bases, 2 bases remained unmatched. CDR3 length equals 14 residues. CDR3: CASSLILAGGEQFF. The CDR3 DNA is TGCGCCAGCAGCTTGATACTAGCGGGAGGTGAGCAGTTCTTC.

This rearrangement joins TRBV28 to TRBJ1-5, with a possible D match to TRBD1 (5 bases). Trimming took 3 bases from V and 4 from J, leaving 13 bases between them. This CDR3 region has 15 residues. Germline V gene data show CDR1 as MDHEN and CDR2 as SYDVKM. CDR3 protein: CASSFRTGSNQPQHF. CDR3 DNA: TGTGCCAGCAGTTTCCGAACAGGATCGAATCAGCCCCAGCATTTT.

The table lists this clone with a few counts. The chain links TRBV2 to TRBJ1-4; no definite D call. Germline CDR1 and CDR2: SNHLY and FYNNEI. The CDR3 has 12 residues. Deletions cut 10 bases from V and 4 bases from J, with 10 bases between. The CDR3 sequence is CAILGFNEKLFF. CDR3 DNA: TGTGCCATCCTAGGGTTTAATGAAAAACTGTTTTTT. Supplemented by reference TRBV2 and TRBJ1-4, the full variable domain reads EPEVTQTPSHQVTQMGQEVILRCVPISNHLYFYWYRQILGQKVEFLVSFYNNEISEKSEIFDDQFSVERPDGSNFTLKIRSTKLEDSAMYFCAILGFNEKLFFGSGTQLSVL.

In DNA form, the CDR3 reads TGCGCCAGCAGCTTGGTTGGGACAGGGAAAGAGACCCAGTACTTC. Its protein product is CASSLVGTGKETQYF. This rearrangement joins TRBV5-1 to TRBJ2-5; 9 bases fit TRBD1. The CDR3 is made up of 15 amino acids. Unmatched junction bases numbered 3, after V lost 0 bases and J lost 3 bases. The germline CDR1 and CDR2 sequences are SGHRS and YFSETQ.

This chain joins TRBV5-4 and TRBJ2-7; TRBD2 matches 15 bases. The V and J ends lost 4 bases and 6 bases, in that order; junction bases with no gene match: 5. This CDR3 has 15 residues. Germline V lookup: CDR1 SGHNT, CDR2 YYREEE (reference sequence). The CDR3 reads CASSRTSGRALEQYF. The DNA for the CDR3 is TGTGCCAGCAGCAGGACTAGCGGGAGGGCCCTCGAGCAGTACTTC. Complete variable domain (other parts from reference TRBV5-4 and TRBJ2-7): ETGVTQSPTHLIKTRGQQVTLRCSSQSGHNTVSWYQQALGQGPQFIFQYYREEENGRGNFPPRFSGLQFPNYSSELNVNALELDDSALYLCASSRTSGRALEQYFGPGTRLTVT.

CDR3 in amino acids: CASSSANNYGYTF. The CDR3 nucleotides are TGTGCCAGCAGCTCCGCCAATAACTATGGCTACACCTTC. The V gene is TRBV5-4, the J gene TRBJ1-2; unclear D gene. Looked up from germline, CDR1 is SGHNT and CDR2 is YYREEE (reference sequence). This CDR3 contains 13 residues. The V gene lost 3 bases and the J gene lost 1 base, with 7 bases spanning the gap. Variable domain in full (rest from reference TRBV5-4 and TRBJ1-2): ETGVTQSPTHLIKTRGQQVTLRCSSQSGHNTVSWYQQALGQGPQFIFQYYREEENGRGNFPPRFSGLQFPNYSSELNVNALELDDSALYLCASSSANNYGYTFGSGTRLTVV.

The chain couples TRBV6-5 to TRBJ1-5; D is uncertain. The germline V gene encodes CDR1 MNHEY and CDR2 SVGAGI. Trimming shortened V by 4 bases and J by 4 bases, and 5 bases separated the two germline ends. CDR3 size: 12 residues. CDR3 nucleotide sequence: TGTGCCAGCAGTTGGGGAAATCAGCCCCAGCATTTT. Encoded protein: CASSWGNQPQHF.

The chain joins TRBV2 to TRBJ2-1; unclear D gene. This CDR3 has 15 residues. Germline CDR1 SNHLY, CDR2 FYNNEI. V dropped 4 bases and J dropped 5 bases, with 15 bases sitting between them. CDR3 DNA sequence: TGTGCCAGCAGTGTAGGCCACCCCCGTAACAATGAGCAGTTCTTC. This gives the protein CASSVGHPRNNEQFF.

V and J are TRBV25-1 and TRBJ1-4; D unresolved. There are 15 residues in the CDR3. The germline V gene has CDR1 MGHDK and CDR2 SYGVNS. The germline V and J ends were trimmed by 1 base and 2 bases, with 8 bases remaining between them. The CDR3: CASSESLFTNEKLFF. In DNA, the CDR3 is TGTGCCAGCAGTGAATCTCTGTTTACTAATGAAAAACTGTTTTTT.

The CDR3 reads CASSLEGNYGYTF. As DNA, the CDR3 is TGCGCCAGCAGCTTGGAAGGGAACTATGGCTACACCTTC. This chain connects TRBV5-1 to TRBJ1-2; D is uncertain. Trimming took off 0 bases at V and 2 bases at J, with 5 bases between the two ends. CDR3 length: 13 amino acids. CDR1 and CDR2 from the germline V gene are SGHRS and YFSETQ.

The CDR3 loop is CASSQGYSGRARNEQFF. The CDR3 DNA follows: TGTGCCAGCAGCCAGGGTTATAGCGGGAGGGCCCGGAATGAGCAGTTCTTC. The genes are TRBV14 and TRBJ2-1; 11 positions match TRBD2. The CDR3 covers 17 residues. Germline V gene lookup returns CDR1 SGHDN and CDR2 FVKESK. With V trimmed by 3 bases and J by 7 bases, 11 bases remained unmatched.

The V call is TRBV6-5, the J call TRBJ1-3; possibly TRBD1 for D (5 bases). The CDR3 is 12 amino acids. V lost 7 bases and J lost 10, with 14 bases in between. Per germline, CDR1 MNHEY and CDR2 SVGAGI. CDR3 sequence reads: CASTIGPGTIYF. Here the CDR3 DNA reads TGTGCCAGCACCATTGGTCCAGGGACCATATATTTT.

The CDR3 bases are TGTGCCAGCAGCTTAGTTTGGGGAGGAAACACCATATATTTT. This sequence encodes CASSLVWGGNTIYF. V and J are TRBV7-8 and TRBJ1-3; D remains ambiguous. The CDR3 spans 14 residues. CDR1 and CDR2 from the germline V gene are SGHVS and FQNEAQ. Trimming shortened V by 1 base and J by 4 bases, and 8 bases separated the two germline ends.

This chain uses TRBV24-1 with TRBJ2-3, with no clear D. The germline V gene encodes CDR1 KGHDR and CDR2 SFDVKD. CDR3 length: 13 residues. Trimming shortened V by 4 bases and J by 1 base, and 5 bases separated the two germline ends. The CDR3 bases are TGTGCCACCAGTGAGCAGGGCACAGATACGCAGTATTTT. Translating gives CATSEQGTDTQYF.

The rearrangement joins TRBV7-9 to TRBJ1-5, with D tentatively TRBD1 (5 bases). Trimming cost V 1 base and J 4 bases, with 8 bases left between them. The CDR3 covers 14 residues. Germline loops: CDR1 SEHNR, CDR2 FQNEAQ (reference sequence). CDR3 DNA sequence: TGTGCCAGCAGCTTAGTGGGGGGGAATCAGCCCCAGCATTTT. Protein sequence: CASSLVGGNQPQHF.

The chain couples TRBV15 to TRBJ2-2; D may be TRBD1 (5 bases). V gave up 3 bases and J gave up 0 bases, with 11 bases separating them. This CDR3 contains 16 residues. Germline CDR1 is LNHNV and CDR2 is YYDKDF (reference sequence). This CDR3 reads CATSRALTANTGELFF. The CDR3, as DNA: TGTGCCACCAGCAGGGCCCTGACAGCGAACACCGGGGAGCTGTTTTTT.

The table lists this clone with a few counts. The genes are TRBV3-1 (or the pseudogene TRBV3-2) and TRBJ2-1, with D perhaps matching TRBD1 or TRBD2 (5 bases each). V dropped 4 bases and J dropped 5 bases, with 12 bases sitting between them. Looked up from germline, CDR1 is LGHDT and CDR2 is YNNKEL (reference sequence). The CDR3 runs 14 residues. The CDR3 here is CASSRRETDNEQFF. As DNA, the CDR3 is TGTGCCAGCAGCCGAAGGGAGACAGACAATGAGCAGTTCTTC.

CDR3 sequence: CASSVASKRDTQYF. CDR3 in DNA: TGTGCCAGCAGCGTAGCCAGTAAGCGAGATACGCAGTATTTT. The chain uses TRBV9 and TRBJ2-3; no reliable D call. The CDR3 spans 14 residues. Deletions cut 0 bases from V and 5 bases from J, with 10 bases between. Germline-derived CDR1 and CDR2 are SGDLS and YYNGEE.

The chain carries TRBV7-3 and TRBJ2-1; 7 bases are shared with TRBD1. The J segment lost 10 bases and the V segment lost 0 bases, leaving 6 bases of the junction unmatched. The CDR3 is 14 amino acids. Germline assignment: CDR1 SGHTA and CDR2 FQGTGA. The CDR3: CASSLTSDRDEQFF. The CDR3 DNA reads as TGTGCCAGCAGCTTAACGTCCGACAGGGACGAGCAGTTCTTC.

The rearrangement uses TRBV6-5 and TRBJ1-1; D unresolved. The germline V gene encodes CDR1 MNHEY and CDR2 SVGAGI. The CDR3 loop spans 11 amino acids. Trimming took off 8 bases at V and 5 bases at J, with 9 bases between the two ends. Here the CDR3 DNA reads TGTGCCAGCGGCGCGGGGACTGAAGCTTTCTTT. Translating it yields CASGAGTEAFF.

The rearrangement uses TRBV9 and TRBJ1-1; 7 nucleotides match TRBD1. V shed 3 bases, J shed 2 bases, and the junction held 10 bases outside the gene matches. The CDR3 runs 16 residues. Germline V gene data show CDR1 as SGDLS and CDR2 as YYNGEE. CDR3 sequence: CASSAGTVSLNTEAFF. The CDR3 DNA is TGTGCCAGCAGCGCAGGGACAGTGAGCCTAAACACTGAAGCTTTCTTT. Filled out from reference TRBV9 and TRBJ1-1, the complete variable domain reads DSGVTQTPKHLITATGQRVTLRCSPRSGDLSVYWYQQSLDQGLQFLIQYYNGEERAKGNILERFSAQQFPDLHSELNLSSLELGDSALYFCASSAGTVSLNTEAFFGQGTRLTVV.

The gene calls are TRBV5-5 and TRBJ2-5, with D perhaps TRBD2 (5 bases). This CDR3 is 14 amino acids long. Trimming removed 3 bases at V and 4 bases at J, with 13 bases between. Germline V gene data show CDR1 as SGHKS and CDR2 as YYEKEE (reference sequence). CDR3 loop: CASSSARGGETQYF. Here the CDR3 DNA reads TGTGCCAGCAGCTCCGCCAGAGGAGGAGAGACCCAGTACTTC.

The chain uses TRBV19 and TRBJ2-7; the match to TRBD2 covers 8 bases. The CDR3 covers 13 residues. The V gene's germline CDR1 is LNHDA and CDR2 SQIVND (reference sequence). Trimming removed 10 bases from V and 5 bases from J; junction bases left unmatched: 10. The CDR3 spells CATRSGSVNEQYF. CDR3 nucleotides: TGTGCCACCCGCAGCGGGAGTGTAAACGAGCAGTACTTC.

This rearrangement joins TRBV4-1 to TRBJ1-2; weak D call: TRBD1 (6 bases). Trimming took off 6 bases at V and 6 bases at J, with 17 bases between the two ends. This CDR3 has 14 residues. Germline CDR1 is MGHRA and CDR2 is YSYEKL. The CDR3: CASRQPTGLDGYTF. CDR3 nucleotide sequence: TGCGCCAGCAGACAACCTACAGGGTTAGATGGCTACACCTTC.

The rearrangement uses TRBV24-1 and TRBJ1-1; D remains ambiguous. Trimming took off 9 bases at V and 5 bases at J, with 9 bases between the two ends. Germline V gene sequence: CDR1 KGHDR, CDR2 SFDVKD. The CDR3 has 11 amino acids. Here the CDR3 reads CATPPGTEAFF. The CDR3 bases are TGTGCCACCCCCCCGGGGACTGAAGCTTTCTTT.

DNA of the CDR3: TGCAGCGTCCCGAGACAGGGGGCCGACACTGAAGCTTTCTTT. Amino acid sequence: CSVPRQGADTEAFF. The chain links TRBV29-1 to TRBJ1-1; TRBD1 matches at 10 bases. J lost 3 bases, V lost 6 bases, and 7 bases had no gene match. CDR3 length: 14 residues. Germline V gene lookup returns CDR1 SQVTM and CDR2 ANQGSEA.

The V gene is TRBV28, the J gene TRBJ1-5, with 10 positions matching TRBD1. The V gene end was trimmed by 5 bases and the J gene end by 4 bases; junction bases not matched to a gene: 8. The CDR3 has 16 amino acids. Germline-derived CDR1 and CDR2 are MDHEN and SYDVKM. The CDR3 region has the DNA TGTGCCAGCAGTCTTAATCCGGGACAGGGGAATCAGCCCCAGCATTTT. Its protein product is CASSLNPGQGNQPQHF.

The chain recombines TRBV19 with TRBJ2-4; D possibly uses TRBD1 or TRBD2 (5 bases each). Trimming removed 3 bases at V and 5 bases at J, with 14 bases between. This CDR3 is 15 amino acids long. CDR1 LNHDA and CDR2 SQIVND come from the germline V gene (reference sequence). In DNA form, the CDR3 reads TGTGCCAGTAGTATCGCCACTAGGGGCCAAAACATTCAGTACTTC. It is translated as CASSIATRGQNIQYF. The whole variable domain, filled in from reference TRBV19 and TRBJ2-4, reads DGGITQSPKYLFRKEGQNVTLSCEQNLNHDAMYWYRQDPGQGLRLIYYSQIVNDFQKGDIAEGYSVSREKKESFPLTVTSAQKNPTAFYLCASSIATRGQNIQYFGAGTRLSVL.

The rearrangement links TRBV4-2 to TRBJ1-1; 7 bases are shared with TRBD1. This CDR3 has 15 amino acids. CDR1 and CDR2 from the germline V gene are LGHNA and YNFKEQ. V trimming: 5 bases; J trimming: 4 bases; junction bases outside the gene matches: 10. The CDR3 loop reads CASSSPQGSATEAFF. In DNA form, the CDR3 reads TGTGCCAGCAGCTCGCCACAGGGGAGCGCCACTGAAGCTTTCTTT.